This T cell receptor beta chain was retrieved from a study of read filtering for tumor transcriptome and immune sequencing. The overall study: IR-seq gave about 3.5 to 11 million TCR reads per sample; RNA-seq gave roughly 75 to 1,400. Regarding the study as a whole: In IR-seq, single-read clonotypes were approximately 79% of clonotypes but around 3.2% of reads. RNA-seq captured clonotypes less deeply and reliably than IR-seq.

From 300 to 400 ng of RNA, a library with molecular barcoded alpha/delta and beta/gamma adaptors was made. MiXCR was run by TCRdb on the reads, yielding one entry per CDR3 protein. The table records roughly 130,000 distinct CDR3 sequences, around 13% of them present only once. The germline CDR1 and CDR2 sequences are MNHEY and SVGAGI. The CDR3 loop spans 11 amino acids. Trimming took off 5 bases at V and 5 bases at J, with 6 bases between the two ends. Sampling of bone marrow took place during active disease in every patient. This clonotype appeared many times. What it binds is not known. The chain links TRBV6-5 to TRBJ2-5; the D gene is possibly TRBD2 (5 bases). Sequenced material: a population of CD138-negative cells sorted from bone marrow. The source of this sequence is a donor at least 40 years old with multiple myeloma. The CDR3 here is CASSTGETQYF. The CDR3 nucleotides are TGTGCCAGCAGTACGGGGGAGACCCAGTACTTC.